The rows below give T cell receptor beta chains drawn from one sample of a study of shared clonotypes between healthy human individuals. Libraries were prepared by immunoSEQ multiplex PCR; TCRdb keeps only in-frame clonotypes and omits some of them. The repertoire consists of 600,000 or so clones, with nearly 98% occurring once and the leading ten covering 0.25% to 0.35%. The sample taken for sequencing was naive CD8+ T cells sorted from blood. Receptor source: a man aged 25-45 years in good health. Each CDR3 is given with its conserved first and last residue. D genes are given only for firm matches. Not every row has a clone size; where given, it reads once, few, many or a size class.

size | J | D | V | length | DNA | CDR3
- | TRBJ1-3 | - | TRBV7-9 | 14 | TGTGCCAGCAGGGCAACGGGTTCCGGAAACACCATATATTTT | CASRATGSGNTIYF
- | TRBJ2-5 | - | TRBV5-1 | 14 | TGCGCCAGCAGCTGGTACGGAGACCGAGAGACCCAGTACTTC | CASSWYGDRETQYF
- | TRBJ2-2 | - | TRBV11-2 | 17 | TGTGCCAGCAGCCACTCTCCTCGACAGGTTACTATCGGGGAGCTGTTTTTT | CASSHSPRQVTIGELFF
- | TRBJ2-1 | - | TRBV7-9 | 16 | TGTGCCAGCAGCCCCACAGACTCGGCTTTCAACAATGAGCAGTTCTTC | CASSPTDSAFNNEQFF
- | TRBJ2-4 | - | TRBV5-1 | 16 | TGCGCCAGCAGCTTGGAATCGGGATTAGCCAAAAACATTCAGTACTTC | CASSLESGLAKNIQYF
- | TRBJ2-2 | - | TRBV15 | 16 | TGTGCCACCAGCAGAGCTCTCCCCAGGGCACCCGGGGAGCTGTTTTTT | CATSRALPRAPGELFF
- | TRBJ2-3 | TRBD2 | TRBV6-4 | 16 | TGTGCCAGCAGTCTTCTCCCTAGCGGGATTAGCGATACGCAGTATTTT | CASSLLPSGISDTQYF
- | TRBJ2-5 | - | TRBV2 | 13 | TGTGCCAGCATGAGGTCTAAACAAGAGACCCAGTACTTC | CASMRSKQETQYF
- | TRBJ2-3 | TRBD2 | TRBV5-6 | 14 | TGTGCCAGCAGGCCTAGCGGTAGCACAGATACGCAGTATTTT | CASRPSGSTDTQYF
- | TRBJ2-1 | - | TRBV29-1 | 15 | TGCAGCGTTGAACCCCCTACAGCCCTCTACAATGAGCAGTTCTTC | CSVEPPTALYNEQFF
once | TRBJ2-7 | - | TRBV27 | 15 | TGTGCCAGCACCCCAACAGGAGGGGTCCCCTACGAGCAGTACTTC | CASTPTGGVPYEQYF
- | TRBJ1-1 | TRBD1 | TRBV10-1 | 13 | TGCGCCAGCAGTCCGACAGGGGGTGGTGAAGCTTTCTTT | CASSPTGGGEAFF
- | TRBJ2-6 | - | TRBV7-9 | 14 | TGTGCCAGCAGCCTGACAGACAGGAGCAACGTCCTGACTTTC | CASSLTDRSNVLTF
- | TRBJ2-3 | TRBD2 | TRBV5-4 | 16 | TGTGCCAGCAGCCAAGACGGACTAGTGCTCACAGATACGCAGTATTTT | CASSQDGLVLTDTQYF
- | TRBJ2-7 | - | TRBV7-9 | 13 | TGTGCCAGCAGTTCGGGAGACTCCTACGAGCAGTACTTC | CASSSGDSYEQYF
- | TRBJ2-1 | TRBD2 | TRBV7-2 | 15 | TGTGCCAGCAGCTTAGTGACTAGCCCCTACAATGAGCAGTTCTTC | CASSLVTSPYNEQFF
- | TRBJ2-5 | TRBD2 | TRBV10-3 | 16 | TGTGCCATCAGTGAGTCGAGACTAGCGGCTCAAGAGACCCAGTACTTC | CAISESRLAAQETQYF
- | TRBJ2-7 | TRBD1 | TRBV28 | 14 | TGTGCCAGCAGTAACCCCGGGACAGGGGCCGAGCAGTACTTC | CASSNPGTGAEQYF
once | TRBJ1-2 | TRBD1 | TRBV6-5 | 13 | TGTGCCAGCAGCTTGGGACAGGGAGGAGGCTACACCTTC | CASSLGQGGGYTF
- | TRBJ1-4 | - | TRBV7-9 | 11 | TGTGCCAGCCTCCTCGGTGAAAAACTGTTTTTT | CASLLGEKLFF
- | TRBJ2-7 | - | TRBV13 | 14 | TGTGCCAGCAGCTTAGAACGGGGGTTTGACGAGCAGTACTTC | CASSLERGFDEQYF
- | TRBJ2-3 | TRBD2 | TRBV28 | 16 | TGTGCCAGCAGTAGCTGGGACGGGAGGGCCGCAGATACGCAGTATTTT | CASSSWDGRAADTQYF
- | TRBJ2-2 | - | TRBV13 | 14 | TGTGCCAGCAGCCCCCCCGCGAACACCGGGGAGCTGTTTTTT | CASSPPANTGELFF
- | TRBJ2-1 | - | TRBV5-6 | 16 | TGTGCCAGCAGCCCGGAGGTGACAATGTTATCCAATGAGCAGTTCTTC | CASSPEVTMLSNEQFF
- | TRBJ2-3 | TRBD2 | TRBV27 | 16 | TGTGCCAGCAGTCTCACTAGCGGGAGTCATACAGATACGCAGTATTTT | CASSLTSGSHTDTQYF
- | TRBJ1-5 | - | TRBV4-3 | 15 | TGCGCCAGCAGCCAAGATCGTAATAATGTTCAGCCCCAGCATTTT | CASSQDRNNVQPQHF
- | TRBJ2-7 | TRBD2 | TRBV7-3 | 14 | TGTGCCAGCAGCCCCGCCCCGACTAGCGACGAGCAGTACTTC | CASSPAPTSDEQYF
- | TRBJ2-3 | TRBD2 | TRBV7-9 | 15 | TGTGCCAGCAGCTCGACTAGCGGGACCACAGATACGCAGTATTTT | CASSSTSGTTDTQYF
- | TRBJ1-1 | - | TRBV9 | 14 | TGTGCCAGCAGCGTAGTGGGCGAAAACACTGAAGCTTTCTTT | CASSVVGENTEAFF
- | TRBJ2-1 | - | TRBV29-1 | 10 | TGCAGCGTCGTACGAGGGAACCACTTCTTC | CSVVRGNHFF
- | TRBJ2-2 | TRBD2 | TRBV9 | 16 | TGTGCCAGCAGCGTGTCAGTACTAGCGAATACCGGGGAGCTGTTTTTT | CASSVSVLANTGELFF
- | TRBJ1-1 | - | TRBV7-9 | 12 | TGTGCCAGCCGTGAAGGGAACACTGAAGCTTTCTTT | CASREGNTEAFF
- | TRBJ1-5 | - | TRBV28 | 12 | TGTGCCAGCAGTGACGTTTATCAGCCCCAGCATTTT | CASSDVYQPQHF
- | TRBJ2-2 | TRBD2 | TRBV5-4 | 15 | TGTGCCATCCGGACTAGCGGGGTGAACACCGGGGAGCTGTTTTTT | CAIRTSGVNTGELFF
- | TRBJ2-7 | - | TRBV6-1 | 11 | TGTGCCAGCAGTGTGGAATACGAGCAGTACTTC | CASSVEYEQYF
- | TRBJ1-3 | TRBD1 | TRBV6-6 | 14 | TGTGCCAGCAGTTACGACAGGGCAGGAAACACCATATATTTT | CASSYDRAGNTIYF
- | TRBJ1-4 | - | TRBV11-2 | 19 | TGTGCCAGCAGCTCGACGATAGTGGCCACAGGGTCAACTAATGAAAAACTGTTTTTT | CASSSTIVATGSTNEKLFF
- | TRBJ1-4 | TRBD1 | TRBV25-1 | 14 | TGTGCCAGCAGCATGACAGGGGGCGCGGGAAAACTGTTTTTT | CASSMTGGAGKLFF
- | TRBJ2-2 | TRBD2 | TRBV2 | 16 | TGTGCCAGCGAATGGACTAGGGAGGCGGAATCCGGGGAGCTGTTTTTT | CASEWTREAESGELFF
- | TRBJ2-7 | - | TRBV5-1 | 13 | TGCGCCAGCAGCTTGCAAGAGTTCTACGAGCAGTACTTC | CASSLQEFYEQYF
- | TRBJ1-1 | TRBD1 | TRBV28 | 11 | TGTGCCAGCAGTCCCGGGACAGGGGCTTTCTTT | CASSPGTGAFF
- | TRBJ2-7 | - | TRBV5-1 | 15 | TGCGCCAGCAGCTCGCCCGACATTACAAGCAGCGAGCAGTACTTC | CASSSPDITSSEQYF
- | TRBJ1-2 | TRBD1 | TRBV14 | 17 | TGTGCCAGCAGCCAAGGTCTCCGGACAGGGATTTACTATGGCTACACCTTC | CASSQGLRTGIYYGYTF